A selection of T cell receptor beta chains follows, all from one sample in a study of blood T cell repertoires in COVID-19. Measured with immunoSEQ multiplex PCR; TCRdb has only the in-frame clones, and not every one. The repertoire holds roughly 300,000 clones, with approximately 83% as singletons. What was sequenced was peripheral blood. The receptors originated from a human donor in a cohort sampled during active COVID-19. CDR3s include the opening cysteine and the closing phenylalanine or tryptophan. D genes are given only for firm matches. For some rows the clone size is stated as once, few or many, or as a class when expanded; others skip it.

abundance: once
d_gene: TRBD2
v_gene: TRBV19
j_gene: TRBJ2-3
CDR3nt: TGTGCCAGTAGTATCGGAAGCGGGAGGCCCACAGATACGCAGTATTTT
CDR3aa: CASSIGSGRPTDTQYF

abundance: .
d_gene: TRBD1
v_gene: TRBV19
j_gene: TRBJ1-2
CDR3nt: TGTGCCAGTAGTATGGCGACAGGGCCTAACTATGGCTACACCTTC
CDR3aa: CASSMATGPNYGYTF

abundance: .
d_gene: .
v_gene: TRBV2
j_gene: TRBJ1-2
CDR3nt: TGTGCCAGCAGTGGTACAGAAAACTATGGCTACACCTTC
CDR3aa: CASSGTENYGYTF

abundance: .
d_gene: .
v_gene: TRBV19
j_gene: TRBJ1-2
CDR3nt: TGTGCCACCCGACAGGAGTTCGTCTACACCTTC
CDR3aa: CATRQEFVYTF

abundance: .
d_gene: .
v_gene: TRBV6-5
j_gene: TRBJ1-5
CDR3nt: TGTGCCAGCAGTTACTCGTCCGGGATTAGACAGCCCCAGCATTTT
CDR3aa: CASSYSSGIRQPQHF

abundance: few
d_gene: TRBD1
v_gene: TRBV29-1
j_gene: TRBJ2-5
CDR3nt: TGCAGCGTTGAGAACAGGGGGTATGGGACCCAGTACTTC
CDR3aa: CSVENRGYGTQYF

abundance: .
d_gene: .
v_gene: TRBV10-1
j_gene: TRBJ2-5
CDR3nt: TGCGCCAGCAGTGTCGGAGGACCCCAAGAGACCCAGTACTTC
CDR3aa: CASSVGGPQETQYF

abundance: .
d_gene: .
v_gene: TRBV12-3/TRBV12-4
j_gene: TRBJ2-7
CDR3nt: TGTGCCAGCCAGGGGTTCTCCTACGAGCAGTACTTC
CDR3aa: CASQGFSYEQYF

abundance: .
d_gene: .
v_gene: TRBV11-2
j_gene: TRBJ1-1
CDR3nt: TGTGCCAGCAGCTCCACAGGAACCGAAGCTTTCTTT
CDR3aa: CASSSTGTEAFF

abundance: .
d_gene: .
v_gene: TRBV7-9
j_gene: TRBJ1-5
CDR3nt: TGTGCCAGCAGCTTAGGGCGGAATCAGCCCCAGCATTTT
CDR3aa: CASSLGRNQPQHF

abundance: .
d_gene: TRBD2
v_gene: TRBV7-2
j_gene: TRBJ2-3
CDR3nt: TGTGCCAGCAGCTTAGATCTAGCGGGAGGTTCAGAGACGCAGTATTTT
CDR3aa: CASSLDLAGGSETQYF

abundance: .
d_gene: TRBD1
v_gene: TRBV28
j_gene: TRBJ2-1
CDR3nt: TGTGCCAGCAGGAGAAGGGACAGGTCCCCCAATGAGCAGTTCTTC
CDR3aa: CASRRRDRSPNEQFF

abundance: .
d_gene: TRBD2
v_gene: TRBV5-5
j_gene: TRBJ2-7
CDR3nt: TGTGCCAGCAGCTTGAGGTGGGCTAGCGGGAGGGCCTACGAGCAGTACTTC
CDR3aa: CASSLRWASGRAYEQYF

abundance: .
d_gene: .
v_gene: TRBV24-1
j_gene: TRBJ2-3
CDR3nt: TGTGCCACCAGTGATCCGCCCCCTTTGACAGGATACCTGTATTTT
CDR3aa: CATSDPPPLTGYLYF

abundance: .
d_gene: .
v_gene: TRBV7-9
j_gene: TRBJ2-5
CDR3nt: TGTGCCAGCAGCTCCTCTATGGCCCAGTACTTC
CDR3aa: CASSSSMAQYF

abundance: .
d_gene: TRBD2
v_gene: TRBV6-5
j_gene: TRBJ2-7
CDR3nt: TGTGCCAGCAGAGCTAGCGGGAGGTTATACGAGCAGTACTTC
CDR3aa: CASRASGRLYEQYF

abundance: .
d_gene: .
v_gene: TRBV20-1
j_gene: TRBJ2-5
CDR3nt: TGCAGTGCTAAGGGGGACGAGACCCAGTACTTC
CDR3aa: CSAKGDETQYF